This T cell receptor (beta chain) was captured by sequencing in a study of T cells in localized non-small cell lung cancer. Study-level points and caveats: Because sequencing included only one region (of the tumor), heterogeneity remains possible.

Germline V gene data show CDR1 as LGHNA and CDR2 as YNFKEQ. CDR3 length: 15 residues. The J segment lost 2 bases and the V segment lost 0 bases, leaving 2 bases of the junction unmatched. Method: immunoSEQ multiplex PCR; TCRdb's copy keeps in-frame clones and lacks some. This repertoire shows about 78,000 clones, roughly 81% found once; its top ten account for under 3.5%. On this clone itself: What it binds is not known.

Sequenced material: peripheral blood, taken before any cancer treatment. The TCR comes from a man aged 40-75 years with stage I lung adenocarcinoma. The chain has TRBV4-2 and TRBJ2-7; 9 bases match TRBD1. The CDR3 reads CASSQERQGAYEQYF. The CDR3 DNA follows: TGTGCCAGCAGCCAAGAAAGACAGGGGGCCTACGAGCAGTACTTC.